What follows are 23 T cell receptor beta chains derived from one specimen sequenced in a study of T-cell memory formation after mild COVID-19. MiXCR, run by TCRdb on the 5' RACE reads, gives a single entry per CDR3 protein. The table has approximately 190,000 distinct CDR3 sequences, about 17% seen once. The sequenced sample consisted of PBMCs or a T cell subset sorted from them (not recorded which). The receptors come from an adult woman who had mild COVID-19 (a few samples of this study predate the infection). Cell type and time point are not known.

V usage is TRBV5-1 and J usage is TRBJ2-3, with D possibly matching TRBD1 (5 bases). Trimming shortened V by 3 bases and J by 3 bases, and 26 bases separated the two germline ends. The germline V gene encodes CDR1 SGHRS and CDR2 YFSETQ. CDR3 length equals 19 residues. The chain's CDR3 is CASSSLQPRMQGTTDTQYF. For the CDR3, the DNA is TGCGCCAGCAGCTCCCTTCAGCCCCGGATGCAGGGTACGACAGATACGCAGTATTTT.

Note on this clonotype: A junction end diverges from the germline sequence, so it may reflect a read error. The chain links TRBV15 to TRBJ1-5; 7 bases are shared with TRBD1. CDR1 LNHNV and CDR2 YYDKDF come from the germline V gene (reference sequence). CDR3 size: 13 residues. CDR3 sequence: CATRRDRAQPQHF. The CDR3 DNA reads TGTGCCACCAGAAGAGACAGGGCTCAGCCCCAGCATTTT.

The chain combines TRBV7-2 with TRBJ2-1; the D gene is possibly TRBD1 (6 bases). The CDR3 is made up of 15 amino acids. With 3 bases removed from V and 0 bases from J, the gap between germline ends came to 9 bases. CDR1 SGHTA and CDR2 FQGNSA come from the germline V gene. The CDR3, as DNA: TGTGCCAGCAGCTTGACAGGTACCTCCTACAATGAGCAGTTCTTC. It is translated as CASSLTGTSYNEQFF. The entire variable domain, with the rest obtained from reference TRBV7-2 and TRBJ2-1, is as follows: GAGVSQSPSNKVTEKGKDVELRCDPISGHTALYWYRQSLGQGLEFLIYFQGNSAPDKSGLPSDRFSAERTGGSVSTLTIQRTQQEDSAVYLCASSLTGTSYNEQFFGPGTRLTVL.

This clonotype was detected a few times. The V gene is TRBV19, the J gene TRBJ1-1; 7 bases match TRBD1. From germline, CDR1 is LNHDA and CDR2 SQIVND (reference sequence). The trim removed 1 base at V and 0 bases at J, leaving 8 bases unmatched. The CDR3 is made up of 17 amino acids. CDR3 bases: TGTGCCAGTAGTATAGCCGGAGACAGGGCCCTGAACACTGAAGCTTTCTTT. Its translation: CASSIAGDRALNTEAFF. The full variable domain, with the rest looked up from reference TRBV19 and TRBJ1-1, is DGGITQSPKYLFRKEGQNVTLSCEQNLNHDAMYWYRQDPGQGLRLIYYSQIVNDFQKGDIAEGYSVSREKKESFPLTVTSAQKNPTAFYLCASSIAGDRALNTEAFFGQGTRLTVV.

This clonotype was observed a handful of times. The J gene is TRBJ2-4, the V gene TRBV12-3 or TRBV12-4, with TRBD2 as a possible D gene (5 bases). CDR3 length equals 14 residues. Trimming took 4 bases from V and 9 from J, leaving 16 bases between them. CDR3 DNA sequence: TGTGCCAGCAGTTCCAGACCCTCCGGAGGCATTCAGTACTTC. Translating gives CASSSRPSGGIQYF.

The chain has TRBV7-2 and TRBJ1-2, with 9 bases identical to TRBD1. This CDR3 is built from 15 residues. Germline V CDR1 and CDR2: SGHTA, FQGNSA. V lost 4 bases to trimming and J lost 7 bases; unmatched junction nucleotides: 10. DNA for the CDR3: TGTGCCAGCAGCTCGAGGACAGGGGAAGTCTCTGGCTACACCTTC. This encodes CASSSRTGEVSGYTF. Full variable domain (rest looked up from reference TRBV7-2 and TRBJ1-2): GAGVSQSPSNKVTEKGKDVELRCDPISGHTALYWYRQSLGQGLEFLIYFQGNSAPDKSGLPSDRFSAERTGGSVSTLTIQRTQQEDSAVYLCASSSRTGEVSGYTFGSGTRLTVV.

This clonotype occurred a few times. J is TRBJ2-3 and V is TRBV5-1; either TRBD1 or TRBD2 may fit D (6 bases each). Germline V CDR1 and CDR2: SGHRS, YFSETQ. Between the trimmed V and J ends, which lost 4 bases and 4 bases, there was a span of 16 bases. The length of the CDR3 is 15 residues. DNA of the CDR3: TGCGCCAGCAGCCTGGAGGGGGGCCGGTCAGATACGCAGTATTTT. Translated, it gives CASSLEGGRSDTQYF. The entire variable domain, with the rest obtained from reference TRBV5-1 and TRBJ2-3, is as follows: KAGVTQTPRYLIKTRGQQVTLSCSPISGHRSVSWYQQTPGQGLQFLFEYFSETQRNKGNFPGRFSGRQFSNSRSEMNVSTLELGDSALYLCASSLEGGRSDTQYFGPGTRLTVL.

This clonotype was observed at least ten times. The chain has TRBV12-3 or TRBV12-4 and TRBJ2-7; D possibly matches TRBD1 or TRBD2 (6 bases each). The CDR3 consists of 15 residues. The ends were cut back, 5 bases at V and 2 bases at J, with 16 bases in the middle. The CDR3 coding sequence is TGTGCCAGCAGTCCAGGGGACTGGGGAGCCTACGAGCAGTACTTC. It yields the protein CASSPGDWGAYEQYF.

The rearrangement uses TRBV20-1 and TRBJ1-1; tentatively, D is TRBD1 (5 bases). Trimming took 3 bases from V and 9 from J, leaving 11 bases between them. Per the germline V gene, CDR1 is DFQATT and CDR2 is SNEGSKA (reference sequence). The CDR3 length is 11 residues. As DNA, the CDR3 is TGCAGTGCTAGCAACTCAGGGAAAGCTTTCTTT. This translates into CSASNSGKAFF.

This chain links TRBV9 with TRBJ1-3, with a possible D match to TRBD1 (6 bases). Germline-derived CDR1 and CDR2 are SGDLS and YYNGEE. V shed 5 bases and J shed 3 bases, with 18 bases lying between them. The CDR3 has 16 amino acids. This CDR3 reads CASRGAGGLLGNTIYF. The CDR3 DNA is TGTGCCAGCAGAGGGGCCGGGGGGCTACTTGGAAACACCATATATTTT. Full variable domain (rest looked up from reference TRBV9 and TRBJ1-3): DSGVTQTPKHLITATGQRVTLRCSPRSGDLSVYWYQQSLDQGLQFLIQYYNGEERAKGNILERFSAQQFPDLHSELNLSSLELGDSALYFCASRGAGGLLGNTIYFGEGSWLTVV.

This clonotype was seen a few times. V gene TRBV18 combines with J gene TRBJ1-2, with D possibly being TRBD1 (6 bases). Trimming cost V 0 bases and J 2 bases, with 7 bases left between them. Per the germline V gene, CDR1 is KGHSH and CDR2 is LQKENI. The CDR3 length is 14 residues. CDR3 sequence reads: CASSPPQGNYGYTF. Written as DNA, the CDR3 is TGTGCCAGCTCACCACCCCAGGGGAACTATGGCTACACCTTC.

This clonotype was picked up a small number of times. The chain uses TRBV12-3 or TRBV12-4 and TRBJ1-2, with D unclear. Trimming pared 6 bases from V and 2 bases from J, leaving 10 bases between. This CDR3 spans 13 amino acids. The CDR3 DNA reads as TGTGCCAGCAGCCCCGGGTGGAACTATGGCTACACCTTC. This codes for CASSPGWNYGYTF.

This chain links TRBV7-2 with TRBJ2-1; weak D call: TRBD1 (5 bases). The CDR3 totals 15 residues. Trimming removed 7 bases from V and 6 bases from J, with 19 bases in between. The germline gives CDR1 SGHTA, CDR2 FQGNSA. The CDR3 reads CASKKAWQGGNEQFF. Here the CDR3 DNA reads TGTGCCAGCAAAAAAGCGTGGCAGGGCGGCAATGAGCAGTTCTTC.

The rearrangement joins TRBV20-1 to TRBJ2-5; 9 nucleotides align to TRBD2. The germline V gene encodes CDR1 DFQATT and CDR2 SNEGSKA (reference sequence). Losses at the gene ends were 1 base for V and 5 bases for J; bases not matched to a gene: 8. The CDR3 runs to 15 residues. Here the CDR3 DNA reads TGCAGTGCTAGAGCGGACCCGGCGGGAGGGGAGACCCAGTACTTC. This sequence encodes CSARADPAGGETQYF.

This clonotype occurred a few times. The CDR3 reads CASSHSGGADTQYF. CDR3 nucleotides: TGTGCCAGCAGCCACAGCGGGGGGGCAGATACGCAGTATTTT. The chain joins TRBV12-3 or TRBV12-4 to TRBJ2-3; 10 bases line up with TRBD2. This CDR3 spans 14 amino acids. The J segment lost 4 bases and the V segment lost 6 bases, leaving 4 bases of the junction unmatched.

The rearrangement links TRBV5-1 to TRBJ2-1; 7 bases are shared with TRBD1. V was clipped by 6 bases and J by 5 bases; unmatched bases: 14. Germline assignment: CDR1 SGHRS and CDR2 YFSETQ. CDR3 size: 16 residues. In DNA form, the CDR3 reads TGCGCCAGCATTCCTGGGGGCGGACAGGTGAACAATGAGCAGTTCTTC. Translation: CASIPGGGQVNNEQFF.

The chain couples TRBV29-1 to TRBJ2-1; D possibly corresponds to TRBD2 (7 bases). The CDR3 is 16 residues long. Looked up from germline, CDR1 is SQVTM and CDR2 is ANQGSEA. Trimming shortened V by 0 bases and J by 5 bases, and 17 bases separated the two germline ends. The CDR3 sequence: CSVEDRSGGYNNEQFF. CDR3 nucleotide sequence: TGCAGCGTTGAAGATCGATCGGGGGGCTATAACAATGAGCAGTTCTTC.

The table lists this clonotype with a few counts. The genes are TRBV6-5 and TRBJ2-2; D unclear. V dropped 7 bases and J dropped 0 bases, with 9 bases sitting between them. Germline assignment: CDR1 MNHEY and CDR2 SVGAGI. The CDR3 extends over 14 amino acids. CDR3 nucleotides: TGTGCCAGCACCCGACGGCCGAACACCGGGGAGCTGTTTTTT. This gives the protein CASTRRPNTGELFF.

This clonotype occurred a few times. Here the CDR3 DNA reads TGTGCCAGCAGGCGGACCGACAGGGCAAATCAGCCCCAGCATTTT. Its translation: CASRRTDRANQPQHF. The V and J genes are TRBV12-3 or TRBV12-4 and TRBJ1-5; TRBD1 matches 7 bases. The CDR3 has 15 residues. V dropped 6 bases and J dropped 4; count of bases not matched to a gene: 9.

The chain recombines TRBV7-2 with TRBJ2-1; D call uncertain. The CDR3 totals 14 residues. From germline, CDR1 is SGHTA and CDR2 FQGNSA. Trimming took off 4 bases at V and 5 bases at J, with 12 bases between the two ends. CDR3 in DNA: TGTGCCAGCAGCTCGTTACGGATCCACAATGAGCAGTTCTTC. This translates into CASSSLRIHNEQFF. The complete variable domain, with remaining parts taken from reference TRBV7-2 and TRBJ2-1, reads GAGVSQSPSNKVTEKGKDVELRCDPISGHTALYWYRQSLGQGLEFLIYFQGNSAPDKSGLPSDRFSAERTGGSVSTLTIQRTQQEDSAVYLCASSSLRIHNEQFFGPGTRLTVL.

The chain is built from TRBV12-3 or TRBV12-4 and TRBJ2-3; 8 bases are shared with TRBD2. The junction had 9 bases not matched to a gene; V was cut back by 4 bases and J by 3 bases. There are 16 residues in the CDR3. CDR3 sequence reads: CASSSGLAWSTDTQYF. The DNA for the CDR3 is TGTGCCAGCAGTTCAGGACTAGCTTGGAGTACAGATACGCAGTATTTT.

This clonotype was observed at least ten times. V and J are TRBV5-1 and TRBJ2-3, with 12 positions matching TRBD2. Losses at the gene ends were 3 bases for V and 0 bases for J; bases not matched to a gene: 2. The length of the CDR3 is 16 residues. CDR1 and CDR2 (germline): SGHRS, YFSETQ. CDR3 amino acids: CASSSGLAGSTDTQYF. Here the CDR3 DNA reads TGCGCCAGCAGCTCAGGACTAGCGGGGAGCACAGATACGCAGTATTTT. The variable domain in full, completed from reference TRBV5-1 and TRBJ2-3, reads KAGVTQTPRYLIKTRGQQVTLSCSPISGHRSVSWYQQTPGQGLQFLFEYFSETQRNKGNFPGRFSGRQFSNSRSEMNVSTLELGDSALYLCASSSGLAGSTDTQYFGPGTRLTVL.

CDR3: CASSPAGGAEAFF. In DNA form, the CDR3 reads TGTGCCAGCAGCCCCGCAGGCGGGGCTGAAGCTTTCTTT. The chain carries TRBV9 and TRBJ1-1; D is undetermined. This CDR3 spans 13 amino acids. Germline loops: CDR1 SGDLS, CDR2 YYNGEE. The ends were cut back, 4 bases at V and 6 bases at J, with 13 bases in the middle.